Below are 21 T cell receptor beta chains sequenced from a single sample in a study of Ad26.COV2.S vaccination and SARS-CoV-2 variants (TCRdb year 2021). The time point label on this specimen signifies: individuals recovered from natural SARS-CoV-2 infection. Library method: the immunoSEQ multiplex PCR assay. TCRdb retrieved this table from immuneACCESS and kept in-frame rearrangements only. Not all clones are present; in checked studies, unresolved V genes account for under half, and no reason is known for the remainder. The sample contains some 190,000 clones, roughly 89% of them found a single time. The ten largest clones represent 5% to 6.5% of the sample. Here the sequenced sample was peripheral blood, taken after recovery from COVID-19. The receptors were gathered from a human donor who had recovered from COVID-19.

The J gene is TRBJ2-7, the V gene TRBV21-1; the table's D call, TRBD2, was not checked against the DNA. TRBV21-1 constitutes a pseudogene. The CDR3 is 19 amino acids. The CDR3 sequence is CASSRPGLAEGDRSYEQYF. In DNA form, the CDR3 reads TGTGCCAGCAGCAGACCGGGACTAGCGGAAGGCGATCGCTCCTACGAGCAGTACTTC.

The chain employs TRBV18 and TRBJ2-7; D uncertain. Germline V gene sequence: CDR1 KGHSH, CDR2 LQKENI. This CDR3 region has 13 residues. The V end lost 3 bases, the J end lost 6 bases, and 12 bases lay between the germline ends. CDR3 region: CASSPGYLLEQYF. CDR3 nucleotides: TGTGCCAGCTCACCCGGGTACCTCCTCGAGCAGTACTTC.

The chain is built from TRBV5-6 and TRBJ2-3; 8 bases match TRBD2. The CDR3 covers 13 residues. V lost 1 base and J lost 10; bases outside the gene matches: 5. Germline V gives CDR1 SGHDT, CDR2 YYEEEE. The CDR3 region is CASSLTGTRAQYF. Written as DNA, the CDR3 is TGTGCCAGCAGCTTGACTGGGACTAGGGCGCAGTATTTT.

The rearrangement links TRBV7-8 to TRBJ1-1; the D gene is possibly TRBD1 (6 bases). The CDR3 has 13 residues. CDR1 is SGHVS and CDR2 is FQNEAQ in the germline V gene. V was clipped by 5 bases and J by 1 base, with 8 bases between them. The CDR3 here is CASSRGQNTEAFF. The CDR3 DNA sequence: TGTGCCAGCAGCCGGGGACAGAACACTGAAGCTTTCTTT.

The DNA of the CDR3 is TGTGCCAGCAGCGGGACAGCTGGAAACACCATATATTTT. Its protein is CASSGTAGNTIYF. This chain joins TRBV11-3 and TRBJ1-3, with 7 bases that match TRBD1. The ends lost 5 bases at V and 2 bases at J; junction bases unmatched: 0. CDR3 length equals 13 residues. Per germline, CDR1 SGHNT and CDR2 YENEEA. Drawing the rest from reference TRBV11-3 and TRBJ1-3, the complete variable domain is EAGVVQSPRYKIIEKKQPVAFWCNPISGHNTLYWYLQNLGQGPELLIRYENEEAVDDSQLPKDRFSAERLKGVDSTLKIQPAELGDSAVYLCASSGTAGNTIYFGEGSWLTVV.

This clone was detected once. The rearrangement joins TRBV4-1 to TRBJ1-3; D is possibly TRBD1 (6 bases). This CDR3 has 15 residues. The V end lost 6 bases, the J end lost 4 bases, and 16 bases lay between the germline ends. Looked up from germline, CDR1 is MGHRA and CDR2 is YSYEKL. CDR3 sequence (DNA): TGCGCCAGCAGTCCTCACCCGGGACAAGGAAACACCATATATTTT. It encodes CASSPHPGQGNTIYF.

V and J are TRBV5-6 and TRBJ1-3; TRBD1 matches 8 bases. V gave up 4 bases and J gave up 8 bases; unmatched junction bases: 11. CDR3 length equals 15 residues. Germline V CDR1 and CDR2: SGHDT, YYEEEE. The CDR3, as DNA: TGTGCCAGCAGCATCCCCGACAGGGGCGAAGACACCATATATTTT. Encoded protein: CASSIPDRGEDTIYF.

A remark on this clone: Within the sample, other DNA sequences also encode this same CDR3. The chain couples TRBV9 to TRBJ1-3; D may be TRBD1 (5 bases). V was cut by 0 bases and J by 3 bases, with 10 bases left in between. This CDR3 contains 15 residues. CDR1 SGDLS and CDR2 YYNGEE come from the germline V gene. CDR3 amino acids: CASSVGGGSGNTIYF. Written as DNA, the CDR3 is TGTGCCAGCAGCGTAGGGGGGGGAAGTGGAAACACCATATATTTT. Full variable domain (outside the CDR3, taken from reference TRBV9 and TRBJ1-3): DSGVTQTPKHLITATGQRVTLRCSPRSGDLSVYWYQQSLDQGLQFLIQYYNGEERAKGNILERFSAQQFPDLHSELNLSSLELGDSALYFCASSVGGGSGNTIYFGEGSWLTVV.

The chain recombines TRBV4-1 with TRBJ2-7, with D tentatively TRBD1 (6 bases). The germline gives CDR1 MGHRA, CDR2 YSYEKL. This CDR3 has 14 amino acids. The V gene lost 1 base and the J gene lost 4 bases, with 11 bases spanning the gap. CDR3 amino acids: CASSQGGQGYEQYF. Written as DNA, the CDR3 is TGCGCCAGCAGCCAAGGGGGGCAGGGTTACGAGCAGTACTTC.

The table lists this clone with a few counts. CDR3 coding DNA: TGTGCCAGCAGGACAACAGGGATGGGAACTGAAGCTTTCTTT. Translation: CASRTTGMGTEAFF. V gene TRBV27 combines with J gene TRBJ1-1; D might be TRBD1 (6 bases). V was pared by 6 bases and J by 5 bases, with 16 bases between. Germline V gene data show CDR1 as MNHEY and CDR2 as SMNVEV (reference sequence). The CDR3 covers 14 residues.

The CDR3 loop reads CASSSGQGMYNEQFF. CDR3 in DNA: TGTGCCAGCAGTAGCGGACAGGGGATGTACAATGAGCAGTTCTTC. This sequence joins TRBV6-5 and TRBJ2-1, with 9 bases matching TRBD1. The CDR3 sequence is 15 residues long. Germline V gene sequence: CDR1 MNHEY, CDR2 SVGAGI. The ends lost 5 bases at V and 4 bases at J; junction bases unmatched: 6.

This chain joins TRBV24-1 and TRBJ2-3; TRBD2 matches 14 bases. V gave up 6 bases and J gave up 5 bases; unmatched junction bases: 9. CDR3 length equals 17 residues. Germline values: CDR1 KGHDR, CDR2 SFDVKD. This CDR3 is CATSTFSGTSGGDTQYF. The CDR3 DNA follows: TGTGCCACCAGTACCTTTTCCGGGACTAGCGGGGGAGATACGCAGTATTTT.

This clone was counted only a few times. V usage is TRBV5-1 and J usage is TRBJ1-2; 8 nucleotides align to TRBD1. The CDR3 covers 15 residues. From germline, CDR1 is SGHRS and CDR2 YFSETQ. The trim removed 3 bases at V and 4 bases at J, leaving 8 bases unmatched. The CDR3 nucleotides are TGCGCCAGCAGCTCTCAACCAGGGGGCGGCTATGGCTACACCTTC. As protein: CASSSQPGGGYGYTF.

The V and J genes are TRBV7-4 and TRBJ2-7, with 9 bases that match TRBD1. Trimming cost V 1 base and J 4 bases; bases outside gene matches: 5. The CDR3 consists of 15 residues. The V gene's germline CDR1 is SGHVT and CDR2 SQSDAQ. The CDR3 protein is CASSLVTGGLYEQYF. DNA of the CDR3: TGTGCCAGCAGCTTAGTAACAGGGGGCTTATACGAGCAGTACTTC.

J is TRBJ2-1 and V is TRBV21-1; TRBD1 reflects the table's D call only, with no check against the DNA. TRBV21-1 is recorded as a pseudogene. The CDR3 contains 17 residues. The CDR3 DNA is TGTGCCAGCAGCAAAAGAGAGGGGGCGCATTCACTGGATGAGCAGTTCTTC. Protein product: CASSKREGAHSLDEQFF.

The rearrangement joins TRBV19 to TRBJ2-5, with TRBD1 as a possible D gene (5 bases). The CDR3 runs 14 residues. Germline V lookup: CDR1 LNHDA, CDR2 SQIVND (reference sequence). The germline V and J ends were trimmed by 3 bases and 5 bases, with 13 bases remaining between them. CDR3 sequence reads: CASSMGRARETQYF. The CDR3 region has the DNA TGTGCCAGTAGTATGGGCAGGGCGAGGGAGACCCAGTACTTC.

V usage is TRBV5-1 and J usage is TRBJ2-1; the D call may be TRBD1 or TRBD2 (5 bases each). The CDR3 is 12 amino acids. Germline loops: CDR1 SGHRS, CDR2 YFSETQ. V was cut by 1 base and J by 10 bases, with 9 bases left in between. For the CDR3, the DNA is TGCGCCAGCAGCTTGCTTGGGGACGAGCAGTTCTTC. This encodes CASSLLGDEQFF.

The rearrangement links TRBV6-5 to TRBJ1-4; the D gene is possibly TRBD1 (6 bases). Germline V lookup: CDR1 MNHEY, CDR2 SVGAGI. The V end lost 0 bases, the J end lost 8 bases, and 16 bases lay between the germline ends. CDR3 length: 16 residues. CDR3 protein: CASSYSTGGAREKLFF. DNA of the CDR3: TGTGCCAGCAGTTACTCGACGGGGGGGGCACGCGAAAAACTGTTTTTT.

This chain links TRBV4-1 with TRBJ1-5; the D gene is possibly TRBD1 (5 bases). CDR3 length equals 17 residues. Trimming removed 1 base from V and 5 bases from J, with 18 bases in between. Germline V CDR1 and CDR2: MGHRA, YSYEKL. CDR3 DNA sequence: TGCGCCAGCAGCCAAGGGGGCTCGGACACTCTTCATCAGCCCCAGCATTTT. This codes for CASSQGGSDTLHQPQHF.

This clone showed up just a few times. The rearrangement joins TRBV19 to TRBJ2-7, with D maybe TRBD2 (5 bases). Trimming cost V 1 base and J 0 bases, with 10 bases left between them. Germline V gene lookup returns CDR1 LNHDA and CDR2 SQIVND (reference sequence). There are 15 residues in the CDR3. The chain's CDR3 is CASSIGKGSSYEQYF. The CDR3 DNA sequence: TGTGCCAGTAGTATAGGGAAAGGGAGCTCCTACGAGCAGTACTTC.

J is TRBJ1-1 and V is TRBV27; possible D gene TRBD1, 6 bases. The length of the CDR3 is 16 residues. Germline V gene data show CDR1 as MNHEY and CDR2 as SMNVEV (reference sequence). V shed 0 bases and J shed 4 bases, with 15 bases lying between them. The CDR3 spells CASSLSAGVLSTEAFF. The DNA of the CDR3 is TGTGCCAGCAGTTTATCGGCAGGGGTTTTATCCACTGAAGCTTTCTTT.